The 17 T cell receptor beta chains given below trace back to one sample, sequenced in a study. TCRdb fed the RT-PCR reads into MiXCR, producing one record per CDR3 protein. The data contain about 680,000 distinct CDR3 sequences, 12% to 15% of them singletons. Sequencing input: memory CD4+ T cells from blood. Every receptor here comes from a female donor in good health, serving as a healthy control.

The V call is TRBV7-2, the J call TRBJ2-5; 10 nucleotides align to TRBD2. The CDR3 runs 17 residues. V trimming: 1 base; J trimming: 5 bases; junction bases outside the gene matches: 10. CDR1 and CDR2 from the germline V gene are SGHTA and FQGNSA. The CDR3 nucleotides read TGTGCCAGCAGCTTAGGTCAAGCTAGCGGGAGAGTGGAGACCCAGTACTTC. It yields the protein CASSLGQASGRVETQYF.

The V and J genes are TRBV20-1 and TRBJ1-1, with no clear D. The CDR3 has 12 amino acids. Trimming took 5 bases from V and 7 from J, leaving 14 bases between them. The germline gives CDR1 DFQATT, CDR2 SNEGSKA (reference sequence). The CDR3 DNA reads TGCAGTGCTGGGCGGCCCGGGCTTGAAGCTTTCTTT. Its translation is CSAGRPGLEAFF.

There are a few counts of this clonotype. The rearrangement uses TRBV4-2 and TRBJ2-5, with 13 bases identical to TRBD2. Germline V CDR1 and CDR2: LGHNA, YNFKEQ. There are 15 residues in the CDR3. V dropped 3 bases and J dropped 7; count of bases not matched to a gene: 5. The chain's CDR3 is CASSQRTSGSVTQYF. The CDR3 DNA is TGTGCCAGCAGCCAGCGGACTAGCGGGAGTGTGACCCAGTACTTC.

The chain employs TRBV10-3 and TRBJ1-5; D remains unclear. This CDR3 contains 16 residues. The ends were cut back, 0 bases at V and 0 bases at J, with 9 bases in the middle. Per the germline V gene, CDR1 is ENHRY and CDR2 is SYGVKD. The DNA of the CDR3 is TGTGCCATCAGTGAGTCAGGAGGTTATAGCAATCAGCCCCAGCATTTT. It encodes CAISESGGYSNQPQHF.

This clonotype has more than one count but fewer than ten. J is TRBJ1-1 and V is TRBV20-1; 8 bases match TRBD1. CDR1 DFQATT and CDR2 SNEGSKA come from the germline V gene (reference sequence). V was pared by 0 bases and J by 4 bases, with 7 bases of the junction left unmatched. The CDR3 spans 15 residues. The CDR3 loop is CSARDRTGWSTEAFF. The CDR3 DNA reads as TGCAGTGCTAGAGACCGGACAGGGTGGAGCACTGAAGCTTTCTTT.

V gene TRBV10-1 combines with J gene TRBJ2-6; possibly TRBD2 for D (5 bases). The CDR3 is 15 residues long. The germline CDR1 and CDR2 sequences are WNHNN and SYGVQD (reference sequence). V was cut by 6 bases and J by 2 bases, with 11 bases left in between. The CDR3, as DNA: TGCGCCAGCAGCCAAAGCGGAGCTGGGGCCAACGTCCTGACTTTC. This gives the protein CASSQSGAGANVLTF.

CDR3 DNA sequence: TGTGCCAGCAAACGCTTCGCTAGCGCCTCCTACGAGCAGTACTTC. Translation gives CASKRFASASYEQYF. The chain combines TRBV6-5 with TRBJ2-7; TRBD2 might be the D (6 bases). The V gene lost 7 bases and the J gene lost 0 bases, with 16 bases spanning the gap. CDR1 is MNHEY and CDR2 is SVGAGI in the germline V gene. This CDR3 has 15 residues.

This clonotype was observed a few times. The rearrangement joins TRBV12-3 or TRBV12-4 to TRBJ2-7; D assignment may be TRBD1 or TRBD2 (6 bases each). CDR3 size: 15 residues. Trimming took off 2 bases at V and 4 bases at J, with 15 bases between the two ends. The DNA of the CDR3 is TGTGCCAGCAGTTTAAGCGCCGGGGGCAGGTACGAGCAGTACTTC. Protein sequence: CASSLSAGGRYEQYF.

The DNA for the CDR3 is TGTGCCAGCAGCAGACTAGCGGGAGCTAGGGGTGAGCAGTTCTTC. It yields the protein CASSRLAGARGEQFF. The rearrangement links TRBV6-2 or TRBV6-3 to TRBJ2-1; 12 positions match TRBD2. V was clipped by 6 bases and J by 9 bases; unmatched bases: 9. The germline gives CDR1 MNHEY, CDR2 SVGEGT. This CDR3 contains 15 residues.

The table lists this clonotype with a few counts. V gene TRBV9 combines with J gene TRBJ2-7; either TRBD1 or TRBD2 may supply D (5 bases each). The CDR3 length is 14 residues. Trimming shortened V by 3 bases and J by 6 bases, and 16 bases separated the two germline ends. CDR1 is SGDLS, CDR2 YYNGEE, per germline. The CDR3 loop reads CASSARGTTREQYF. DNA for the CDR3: TGTGCCAGCAGCGCCCGAGGGACCACACGCGAGCAGTACTTC.

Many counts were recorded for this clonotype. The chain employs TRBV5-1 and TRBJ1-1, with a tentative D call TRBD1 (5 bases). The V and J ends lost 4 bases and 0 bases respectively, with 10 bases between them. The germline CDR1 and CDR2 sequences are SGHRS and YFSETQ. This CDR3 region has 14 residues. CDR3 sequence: CASSGGVMNTEAFF. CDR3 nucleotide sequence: TGCGCCAGCAGCGGAGGGGTCATGAACACTGAAGCTTTCTTT. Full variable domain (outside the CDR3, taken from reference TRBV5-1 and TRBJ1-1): KAGVTQTPRYLIKTRGQQVTLSCSPISGHRSVSWYQQTPGQGLQFLFEYFSETQRNKGNFPGRFSGRQFSNSRSEMNVSTLELGDSALYLCASSGGVMNTEAFFGQGTRLTVV.

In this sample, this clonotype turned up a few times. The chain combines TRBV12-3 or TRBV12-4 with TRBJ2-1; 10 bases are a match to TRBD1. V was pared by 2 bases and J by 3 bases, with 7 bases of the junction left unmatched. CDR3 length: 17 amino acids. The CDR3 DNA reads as TGTGCCAGCAGTTTACAGTTCGGGACAGGGGTCTACAATGAGCAGTTCTTC. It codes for CASSLQFGTGVYNEQFF.

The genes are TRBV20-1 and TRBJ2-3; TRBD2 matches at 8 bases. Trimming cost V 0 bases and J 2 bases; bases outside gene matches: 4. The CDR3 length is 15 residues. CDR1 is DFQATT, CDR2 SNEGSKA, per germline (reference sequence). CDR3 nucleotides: TGCAGTGCTAGAGATTTAGCGGGATACACAGATACGCAGTATTTT. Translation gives CSARDLAGYTDTQYF.

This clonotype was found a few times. The CDR3 region is CASRVVQEAFF. CDR3 bases: TGTGCCAGCAGGGTGGTGCAGGAAGCTTTCTTT. The genes are TRBV6-2 or TRBV6-3 and TRBJ1-1; D is unclear. The CDR3 is made up of 11 amino acids. Trimming removed 6 bases at V and 8 bases at J, with 10 bases between. Germline CDR1 MNHEY, CDR2 SVGEGT.

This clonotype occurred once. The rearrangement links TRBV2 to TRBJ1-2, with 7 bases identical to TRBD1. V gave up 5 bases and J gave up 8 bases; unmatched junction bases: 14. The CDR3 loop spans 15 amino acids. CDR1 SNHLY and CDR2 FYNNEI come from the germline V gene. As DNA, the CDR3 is TGTGCCAGCAGTCCAACAGGGGACTCTGCTTTGGGCTACACCTTC. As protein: CASSPTGDSALGYTF. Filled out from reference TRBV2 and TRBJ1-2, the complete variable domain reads EPEVTQTPSHQVTQMGQEVILRCVPISNHLYFYWYRQILGQKVEFLVSFYNNEISEKSEIFDDQFSVERPDGSNFTLKIRSTKLEDSAMYFCASSPTGDSALGYTFGSGTRLTVV.

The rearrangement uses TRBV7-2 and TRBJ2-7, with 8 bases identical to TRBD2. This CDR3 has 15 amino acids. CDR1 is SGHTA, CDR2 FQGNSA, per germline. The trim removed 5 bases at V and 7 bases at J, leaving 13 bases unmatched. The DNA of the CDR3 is TGTGCCAGCAGCGAGGGATCAGCGGGAGCGGGTGAGCAGTACTTC. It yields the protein CASSEGSAGAGEQYF.

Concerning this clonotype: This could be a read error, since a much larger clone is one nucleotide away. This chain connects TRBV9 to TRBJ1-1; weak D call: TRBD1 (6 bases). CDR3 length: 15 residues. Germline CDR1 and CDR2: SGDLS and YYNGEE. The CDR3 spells CAISVDGGAYTEAFF. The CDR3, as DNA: TGTGCCATCAGCGTAGATGGGGGCGCGTACACTGAAGCTTTCTTT.